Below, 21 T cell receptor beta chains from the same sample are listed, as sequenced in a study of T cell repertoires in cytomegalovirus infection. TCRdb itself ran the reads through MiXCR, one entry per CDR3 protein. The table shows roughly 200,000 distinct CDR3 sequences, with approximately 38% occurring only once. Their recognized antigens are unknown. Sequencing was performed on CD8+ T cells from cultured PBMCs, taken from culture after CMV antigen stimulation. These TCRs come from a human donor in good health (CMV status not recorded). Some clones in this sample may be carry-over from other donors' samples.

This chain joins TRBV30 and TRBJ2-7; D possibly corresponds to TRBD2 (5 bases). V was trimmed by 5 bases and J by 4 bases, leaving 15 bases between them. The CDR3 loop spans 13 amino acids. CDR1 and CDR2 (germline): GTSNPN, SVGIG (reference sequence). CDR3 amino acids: CAWGLRVDYEQYF. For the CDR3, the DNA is TGTGCCTGGGGTTTGCGGGTCGATTACGAGCAGTACTTC.

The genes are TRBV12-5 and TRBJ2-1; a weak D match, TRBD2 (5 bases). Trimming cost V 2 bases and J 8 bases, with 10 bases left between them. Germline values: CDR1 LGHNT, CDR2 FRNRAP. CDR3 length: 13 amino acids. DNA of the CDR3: TGTGCTAGTGGTTTGACTAGTACCGATGAGCAGTTCTTC. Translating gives CASGLTSTDEQFF. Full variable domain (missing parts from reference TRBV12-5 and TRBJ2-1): DARVTQTPRHKVTEMGQEVTMRCQPILGHNTVFWYRQTMMQGLELLAYFRNRAPLDDSGMPKDRFSAEMPDATLATLKIQPSEPRDSAVYFCASGLTSTDEQFFGPGTRLTVL.

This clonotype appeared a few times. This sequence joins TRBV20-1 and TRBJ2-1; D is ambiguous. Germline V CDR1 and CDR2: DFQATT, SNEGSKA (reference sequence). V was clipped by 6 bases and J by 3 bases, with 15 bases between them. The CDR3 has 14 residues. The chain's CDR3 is CSAPSPDNYNEQFF. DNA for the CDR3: TGCAGTGCCCCAAGCCCCGACAACTACAATGAGCAGTTCTTC.

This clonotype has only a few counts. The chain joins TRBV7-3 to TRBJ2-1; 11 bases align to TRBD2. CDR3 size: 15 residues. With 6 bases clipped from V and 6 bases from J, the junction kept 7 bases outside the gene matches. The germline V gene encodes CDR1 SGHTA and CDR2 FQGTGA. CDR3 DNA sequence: TGTGCCAGCAGTCCTACTAGCGGGAGACGCAATGAGCAGTTCTTC. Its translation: CASSPTSGRRNEQFF. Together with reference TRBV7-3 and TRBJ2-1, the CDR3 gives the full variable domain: GAGVSQTPSNKVTEKGKYVELRCDPISGHTALYWYRQSLGQGPEFLIYFQGTGAADDSGLPNDRFFAVRPEGSVSTLKIQRTERGDSAVYLCASSPTSGRRNEQFFGPGTRLTVL.

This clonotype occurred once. The CDR3 spells CAKDRGADTQYF. The DNA of the CDR3 is TGTGCCAAAGACAGAGGCGCAGATACGCAGTATTTT. The V and J genes are TRBV2 and TRBJ2-3; TRBD1 might be the D (5 bases). CDR1 is SNHLY, CDR2 FYNNEI, per germline. The CDR3 runs 12 residues. Trimming removed 10 bases from V and 4 bases from J, with 12 bases in between.

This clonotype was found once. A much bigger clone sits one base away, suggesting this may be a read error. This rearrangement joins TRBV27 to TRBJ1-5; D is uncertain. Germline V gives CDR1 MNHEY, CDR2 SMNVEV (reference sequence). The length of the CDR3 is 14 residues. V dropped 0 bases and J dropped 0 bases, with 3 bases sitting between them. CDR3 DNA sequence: TGTGCCAGCAGTTTATCGGCTAGCAATCAGCCCCAGCATTTT. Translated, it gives CASSLSASNQPQHF.

The CDR3 spells CASSLEGNNSPLHF. CDR3 nucleotides: TGTGCCAGCAGCTTGGAAGGGAACAATTCACCCCTCCACTTT. The chain recombines TRBV5-5 with TRBJ1-6, with D hard to call. In germline, CDR1 is SGHKS, CDR2 YYEKEE (reference sequence). V was clipped by 0 bases and J by 7 bases, with 8 bases between them. The CDR3 extends over 14 amino acids.

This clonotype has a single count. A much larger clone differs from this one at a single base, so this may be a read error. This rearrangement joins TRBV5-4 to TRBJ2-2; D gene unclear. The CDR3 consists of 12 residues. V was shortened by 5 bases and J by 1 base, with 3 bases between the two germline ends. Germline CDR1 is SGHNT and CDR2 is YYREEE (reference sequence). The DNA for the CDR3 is TGTGCCAGCAGGATGAACACCGGGGAGCTGTTTTTT. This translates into CASRMNTGELFF.

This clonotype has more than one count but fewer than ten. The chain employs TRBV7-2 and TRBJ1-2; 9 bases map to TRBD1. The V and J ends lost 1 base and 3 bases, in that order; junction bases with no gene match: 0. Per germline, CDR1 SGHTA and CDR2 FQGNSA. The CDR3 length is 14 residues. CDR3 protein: CASSLGTGDYGYTF. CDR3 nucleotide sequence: TGTGCCAGCAGCTTAGGGACAGGGGACTATGGCTACACCTTC. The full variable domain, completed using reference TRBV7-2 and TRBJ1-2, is GAGVSQSPSNKVTEKGKDVELRCDPISGHTALYWYRQSLGQGLEFLIYFQGNSAPDKSGLPSDRFSAERTGGSVSTLTIQRTQQEDSAVYLCASSLGTGDYGYTFGSGTRLTVV.

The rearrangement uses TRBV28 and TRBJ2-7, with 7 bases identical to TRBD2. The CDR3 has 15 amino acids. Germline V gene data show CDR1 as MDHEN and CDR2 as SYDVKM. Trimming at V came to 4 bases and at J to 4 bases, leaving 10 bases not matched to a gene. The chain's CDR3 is CASSSPRAGGYEQYF. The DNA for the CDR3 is TGTGCCAGCAGTTCCCCGAGGGCCGGGGGGTACGAGCAGTACTTC.

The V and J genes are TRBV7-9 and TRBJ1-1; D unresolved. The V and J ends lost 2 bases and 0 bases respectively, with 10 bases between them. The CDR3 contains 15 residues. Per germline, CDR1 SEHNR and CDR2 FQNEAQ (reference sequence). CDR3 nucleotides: TGTGCCAGCAGCTTAAGTCCGGGGATGAACACTGAAGCTTTCTTT. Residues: CASSLSPGMNTEAFF. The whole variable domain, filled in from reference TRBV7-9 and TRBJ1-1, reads DTGVSQNPRHKITKRGQNVTFRCDPISEHNRLYWYRQTLGQGPEFLTYFQNEAQLEKSRLLSDRFSAERPKGSFSTLEIQRTEQGDSAMYLCASSLSPGMNTEAFFGQGTRLTVV.

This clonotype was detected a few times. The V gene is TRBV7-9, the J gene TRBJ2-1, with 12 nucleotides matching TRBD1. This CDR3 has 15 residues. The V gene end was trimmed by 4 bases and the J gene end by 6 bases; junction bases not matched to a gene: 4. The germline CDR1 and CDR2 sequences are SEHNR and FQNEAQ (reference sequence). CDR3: CASSYRDRGLNEQFF. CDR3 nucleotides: TGTGCCAGCAGCTACCGGGACAGGGGGCTCAATGAGCAGTTCTTC.

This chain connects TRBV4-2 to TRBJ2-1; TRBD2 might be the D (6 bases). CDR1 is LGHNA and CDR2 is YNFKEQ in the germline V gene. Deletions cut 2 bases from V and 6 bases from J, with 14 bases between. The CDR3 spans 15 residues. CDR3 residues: CASSQRTTAANEQFF. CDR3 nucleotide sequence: TGTGCCAGCAGCCAAAGGACTACCGCGGCCAATGAGCAGTTCTTC.

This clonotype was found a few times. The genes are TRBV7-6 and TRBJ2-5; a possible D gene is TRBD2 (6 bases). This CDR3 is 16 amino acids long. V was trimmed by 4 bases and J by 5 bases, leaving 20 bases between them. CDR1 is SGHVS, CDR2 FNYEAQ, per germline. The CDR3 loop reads CASSSFRGGRRETQYF. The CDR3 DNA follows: TGTGCCAGCAGCTCCTTTCGAGGAGGGCGGCGGGAGACCCAGTACTTC.

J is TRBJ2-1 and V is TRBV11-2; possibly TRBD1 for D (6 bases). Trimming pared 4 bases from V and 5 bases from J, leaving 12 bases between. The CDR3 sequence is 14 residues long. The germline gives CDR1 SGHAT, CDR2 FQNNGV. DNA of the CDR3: TGTGCCAGCAGCTGGCCCGGGACACACAATGAGCAGTTCTTC. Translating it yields CASSWPGTHNEQFF.

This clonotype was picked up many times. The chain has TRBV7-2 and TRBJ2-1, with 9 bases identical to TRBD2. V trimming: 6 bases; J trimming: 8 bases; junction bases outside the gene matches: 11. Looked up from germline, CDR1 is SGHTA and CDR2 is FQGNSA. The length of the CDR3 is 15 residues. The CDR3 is CASSLPGTSNYEQFF. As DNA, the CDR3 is TGTGCCAGCAGTTTACCCGGGACTAGCAATTATGAGCAGTTCTTC.

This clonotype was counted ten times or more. CDR3 nucleotides: TGTGCCAGCAGCTTAGAGATCACTAGCGGGATCTCCTACAATGAGCAGTTCTTC. Its protein is CASSLEITSGISYNEQFF. The V gene is TRBV7-9, the J gene TRBJ2-1; TRBD2 matches 10 bases. V was clipped by 1 base and J by 0 bases; unmatched bases: 6. The germline CDR1 and CDR2 sequences are SEHNR and FQNEAQ (reference sequence). This CDR3 region has 18 residues. The full variable domain, completed using reference TRBV7-9 and TRBJ2-1, is DTGVSQNPRHKITKRGQNVTFRCDPISEHNRLYWYRQTLGQGPEFLTYFQNEAQLEKSRLLSDRFSAERPKGSFSTLEIQRTEQGDSAMYLCASSLEITSGISYNEQFFGPGTRLTVL.

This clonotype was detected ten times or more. The CDR3 is CASSFSGGPSGELFF. The CDR3 DNA reads TGTGCCAGCAGCTTTAGCGGGGGGCCGTCCGGGGAGCTGTTTTTT. The V call is TRBV7-2, the J call TRBJ2-2; 10 bases align to TRBD2. From germline, CDR1 is SGHTA and CDR2 FQGNSA. The CDR3 extends over 15 amino acids. V was pared by 3 bases and J by 6 bases, with 4 bases of the junction left unmatched. The full variable domain, with the rest looked up from reference TRBV7-2 and TRBJ2-2, is GAGVSQSPSNKVTEKGKDVELRCDPISGHTALYWYRQSLGQGLEFLIYFQGNSAPDKSGLPSDRFSAERTGGSVSTLTIQRTQQEDSAVYLCASSFSGGPSGELFFGEGSRLTVL.

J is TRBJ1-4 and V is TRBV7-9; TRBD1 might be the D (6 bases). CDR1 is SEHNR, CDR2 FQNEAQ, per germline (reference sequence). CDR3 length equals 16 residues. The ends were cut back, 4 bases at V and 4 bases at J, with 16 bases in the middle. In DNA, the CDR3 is TGTGCCAGCAGCTCTGCGGGGGGCGGGAGTAATGAAAAACTGTTTTTT. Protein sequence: CASSSAGGGSNEKLFF. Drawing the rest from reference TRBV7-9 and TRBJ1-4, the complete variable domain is DTGVSQNPRHKITKRGQNVTFRCDPISEHNRLYWYRQTLGQGPEFLTYFQNEAQLEKSRLLSDRFSAERPKGSFSTLEIQRTEQGDSAMYLCASSSAGGGSNEKLFFGSGTQLSVL.

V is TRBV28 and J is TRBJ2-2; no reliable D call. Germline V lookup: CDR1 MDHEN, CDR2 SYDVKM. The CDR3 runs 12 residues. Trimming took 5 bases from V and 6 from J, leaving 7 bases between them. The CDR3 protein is CASSIDAGELFF. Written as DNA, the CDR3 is TGTGCCAGCAGTATTGATGCCGGGGAGCTGTTTTTT. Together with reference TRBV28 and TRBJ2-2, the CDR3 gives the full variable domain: DVKVTQSSRYLVKRTGEKVFLECVQDMDHENMFWYRQDPGLGLRLIYFSYDVKMKEKGDIPEGYSVSREKKERFSLILESASTNQTSMYLCASSIDAGELFFGEGSRLTVL.

The CDR3 DNA sequence: TGTGCCAGCAGTTCTCCTCCGGGCGGGGAGCTGTTTTTT. Translation gives CASSSPPGGELFF. The chain is built from TRBV12-3 or TRBV12-4 and TRBJ2-2, with no clear D. The germline V and J ends were trimmed by 4 bases and 7 bases, with 10 bases remaining between them. The CDR3 is made up of 13 amino acids.